This section outlines one T cell receptor (beta chain) sequence together with its context. These data come from a study of tumor and adjacent non-tumor tissue in lung cancer. The library came from three nested PCR rounds adapted from ARM-PCR protocols. TCRdb processed the multiplex PCR reads anew with MiXCR; each CDR3 protein has one entry. The data hold tens of thousands of distinct CDR3 sequences, with approximately 77% observed a single time. The template was RNA from unsorted bulk tissue. Germline assignment: CDR1 MGHRA and CDR2 YSYEKL. The CDR3 contains 15 residues. V was cut by 6 bases and J by 4 bases, with 17 bases left in between.

The sequence came from a woman in her 40s with non-small cell lung cancer. V gene TRBV4-1 combines with J gene TRBJ2-3; D is unclear. The sample taken for sequencing was lung tumor tissue. The CDR3 loop reads CASSQTRTQPDTQYF. CDR3 DNA: TGCGCCAGCAGTCAAACCCGAACTCAACCAGATACGCAGTATTTT.